The sequence of this TCR beta chain was determined in a study of shared clonotypes between healthy human individuals. Germline CDR1 SGHRS, CDR2 YFSETQ. V gave up 0 bases and J gave up 3 bases, with 7 bases separating them. The length of the CDR3 is 14 residues. The method was immunoSEQ multiplex PCR; TCRdb's version includes in-frame clones alone and lacks a portion of them. Here the sample spans 2,500,000 or so clones, 80% to 95% being singletons. The V and J genes are TRBV5-1 and TRBJ1-5; D is ambiguous. The sequenced sample consisted of naive CD4+ T cells from PBMCs. The sample's subset: CD45RA+ positively selected. The sequence was obtained from a man aged 18 to 29 in good health. Some clones in this sample may be carry-over from other donors' samples. The CDR3 is CASSLAVDNQPQHF. In DNA, the CDR3 is TGCGCCAGCAGCTTGGCGGTCGACAATCAGCCCCAGCATTTT.